Below, 22 T cell receptor beta chains from the same sample are listed, as sequenced in a study of blood T cell repertoires in COVID-19. TCRdb keeps only in-frame clones here, not all; method: immunoSEQ multiplex PCR. The sample shows some 220,000 clones, 65% to 90% of them seen only once. The sample taken for sequencing was peripheral blood. These receptor sequences come from a man aged 45 to 65 with COVID-19, enrolled during active disease.

V usage is TRBV6-6 and J usage is TRBJ1-6, with no clear D. Deletions cut 5 bases from V and 0 bases from J, with 23 bases between. CDR3 length: 20 amino acids. Germline V gene data show CDR1 as MNHNY and CDR2 as SVGAGI (reference sequence). CDR3 nucleotide sequence: TGTGCCAGCAGTCCATACGCGGCAGTTTGGCCTAGCTCCTATAATTCACCCCTCCACTTT. Its protein is CASSPYAAVWPSSYNSPLHF.

The J gene is TRBJ2-1, the V gene TRBV2; 14 nucleotides agree with TRBD2. J was trimmed by 9 bases and V by 7 bases; bases with no gene match: 11. The CDR3 length is 16 residues. Germline CDR1 is SNHLY and CDR2 is FYNNEI. The CDR3 DNA follows: TGTGCCAGCAAGCACGGGACTAGCGGGGGAGCGGGTGAGCAGTTCTTC. This encodes CASKHGTSGGAGEQFF.

The V gene is TRBV5-1, the J gene TRBJ2-3; 7 positions agree with TRBD2. The CDR3 has 17 amino acids. J lost 1 base, V lost 1 base, and 9 bases had no gene match. Looked up from germline, CDR1 is SGHRS and CDR2 is YFSETQ. The CDR3 protein is CASSLRSSGGRTDTQYF. CDR3 bases: TGCGCCAGCAGCTTGCGGTCATCGGGGGGACGCACAGATACGCAGTATTTT.

This sequence joins TRBV7-2 and TRBJ2-1; 12 bases match TRBD2. The germline gives CDR1 SGHTA, CDR2 FQGNSA. V trimming: 5 bases; J trimming: 6 bases; junction bases outside the gene matches: 5. The CDR3 has 15 amino acids. The CDR3 sequence is CASSPTSGGPNEQFF. The CDR3 DNA sequence: TGTGCCAGCAGCCCGACTAGCGGGGGCCCCAATGAGCAGTTCTTC.

The chain joins TRBV7-9 to TRBJ2-7, with 12 bases identical to TRBD2. V was clipped by 3 bases and J by 4 bases; unmatched bases: 7. The CDR3 is 16 residues long. Germline V CDR1 and CDR2: SEHNR, FQNEAQ (reference sequence). The CDR3 region is CASSFRSSGGAYEQYF. Here the CDR3 DNA reads TGTGCCAGCAGCTTTCGGTCTAGCGGGGGGGCGTACGAGCAGTACTTC.

This clone is a singleton in its sample. The rearrangement joins TRBV6-6 to TRBJ1-1, with D unresolved. Germline CDR1 is MNHNY and CDR2 is SVGAGI (reference sequence). V lost 6 bases and J lost 3, with 14 bases in between. This CDR3 has 14 amino acids. The CDR3 nucleotides are TGTGCCAGCAGCCGCTACAAACGGGACACTGAAGCTTTCTTT. Its protein product is CASSRYKRDTEAFF.

V is TRBV6-5 and J is TRBJ2-1, with TRBD2 matching 12 bases. V was clipped by 7 bases and J by 8 bases; unmatched bases: 6. The CDR3 is 14 amino acids. Germline V lookup: CDR1 MNHEY, CDR2 SVGAGI. This chain's CDR3 is CASTSSGGAYEQFF. As DNA, the CDR3 is TGTGCCAGCACTTCTAGCGGGGGGGCCTATGAGCAGTTCTTC.

The chain couples TRBV25-1 to TRBJ2-6; 7 positions match TRBD1. Trimming removed 4 bases from V and 0 bases from J; junction bases left unmatched: 9. The germline CDR1 and CDR2 sequences are MGHDK and SYGVNS. CDR3 size: 18 residues. The DNA for the CDR3 is TGTGCCAGCAGTGTGGGAGACAGGGCCTCCTCTGGGGCCAACGTCCTGACTTTC. It yields the protein CASSVGDRASSGANVLTF.

The chain uses TRBV11-3 and TRBJ1-4; 10 positions agree with TRBD1. CDR3 size: 17 residues. V shed 2 bases, J shed 8 bases, and the junction held 11 bases outside the gene matches. CDR1 SGHNT and CDR2 YENEEA come from the germline V gene. Here the CDR3 reads CASSLTFRDRGREKLFF. Here the CDR3 DNA reads TGTGCCAGCAGCTTAACGTTCCGGGACAGGGGACGGGAAAAACTGTTTTTT. The variable domain in full, completed from reference TRBV11-3 and TRBJ1-4, reads EAGVVQSPRYKIIEKKQPVAFWCNPISGHNTLYWYLQNLGQGPELLIRYENEEAVDDSQLPKDRFSAERLKGVDSTLKIQPAELGDSAVYLCASSLTFRDRGREKLFFGSGTQLSVL.

A single count supports this clone. The chain links TRBV30 to TRBJ1-2; the D is unclear. The CDR3 spans 11 residues. V lost 8 bases and J lost 2, with 9 bases in between. Per the germline V gene, CDR1 is GTSNPN and CDR2 is SVGIG (reference sequence). The CDR3 nucleotides are TGTGCCGAGGAAACGAACTATGGCTACACCTTC. As protein: CAEETNYGYTF.

The chain has TRBV14 and TRBJ1-1; D remains ambiguous. The ends were cut back, 4 bases at V and 6 bases at J, with 15 bases in the middle. The CDR3 runs 14 residues. Germline CDR1 is SGHDN and CDR2 is FVKESK. The CDR3 region is CASSPVVVLAEAFF. The CDR3 DNA sequence: TGTGCCAGCAGCCCGGTCGTGGTTTTGGCTGAAGCTTTCTTT. The full variable domain, with the rest looked up from reference TRBV14 and TRBJ1-1, is EAGVTQFPSHSVIEKGQTVTLRCDPISGHDNLYWYRRVMGKEIKFLLHFVKESKQDESGMPNNRFLAERTGGTYSTLKVQPAELEDSGVYFCASSPVVVLAEAFFGQGTRLTVV.

The V gene is TRBV19, the J gene TRBJ1-1; D gene ambiguous. The CDR3 spans 14 residues. Between the trimmed V and J ends, which lost 7 bases and 0 bases, there was a span of 12 bases. The germline CDR1 and CDR2 sequences are LNHDA and SQIVND (reference sequence). The CDR3 region has the DNA TGTGCCAGTAATGAGGGTTTCGTGAACACTGAAGCTTTCTTT. It codes for CASNEGFVNTEAFF.

The table lists this clone with a few counts. The chain is built from TRBV19 and TRBJ2-5, with D perhaps TRBD2 (5 bases). Trimming stripped 6 bases from V and 5 bases from J, with 13 bases between. This CDR3 is built from 13 residues. CDR1 is LNHDA and CDR2 is SQIVND in the germline V gene (reference sequence). The CDR3 DNA is TGTGCCAGTAGCCGCGGGTTTTGGGAGACCCAGTACTTC. This gives the protein CASSRGFWETQYF. The full variable domain, completed using reference TRBV19 and TRBJ2-5, is DGGITQSPKYLFRKEGQNVTLSCEQNLNHDAMYWYRQDPGQGLRLIYYSQIVNDFQKGDIAEGYSVSREKKESFPLTVTSAQKNPTAFYLCASSRGFWETQYFGPGTRLLVL.

The chain carries TRBV9 and TRBJ2-3; 9 bases agree with TRBD2. The CDR3 covers 14 residues. Germline trimming cut 3 bases from V and 6 bases from J; bases unmatched to any gene: 5. Germline lookup yields CDR1 SGDLS and CDR2 YYNGEE. The CDR3: CASSAPSGADTQYF. For the CDR3, the DNA is TGTGCCAGCAGCGCTCCTAGCGGGGCTGATACGCAGTATTTT.

The rearrangement joins TRBV28 to TRBJ1-4, with D uncertain. V dropped 2 bases and J dropped 9 bases, with 4 bases sitting between them. Germline V gene data show CDR1 as MDHEN and CDR2 as SYDVKM. This CDR3 comprises 11 residues. The CDR3 bases are TGTGCCAGCAGTTTAACAAAAAAACTGTTTTTT. Protein product: CASSLTKKLFF. The variable domain in full, with the rest retrieved from reference TRBV28 and TRBJ1-4, is DVKVTQSSRYLVKRTGEKVFLECVQDMDHENMFWYRQDPGLGLRLIYFSYDVKMKEKGDIPEGYSVSREKKERFSLILESASTNQTSMYLCASSLTKKLFFGSGTQLSVL.

This chain uses TRBV9 with TRBJ1-6; D is uncertain. V was shortened by 0 bases and J by 8 bases, with 18 bases between the two germline ends. This CDR3 is 17 amino acids long. Germline CDR1 reads SGDLS; CDR2 reads YYNGEE. CDR3 loop: CASSVEGDGSNYSPLHF. The DNA of the CDR3 is TGTGCCAGCAGCGTAGAGGGAGACGGATCTAACTATTCACCCCTCCACTTT.

CDR3 protein: CASPHTDTQYF. CDR3 bases: TGCGCCAGCCCCCACACAGATACGCAGTATTTT. The chain couples TRBV23-1 to TRBJ2-3; D not resolved. TRBV23-1 is designated an ORF whose function remains uncertain. V lost 8 bases and J 2 bases, leaving 5 bases between the germline ends. The CDR3 loop spans 11 amino acids.

The chain combines TRBV6-5 with TRBJ2-7, with D perhaps matching TRBD1 (6 bases). From germline, CDR1 is MNHEY and CDR2 SVGAGI. The CDR3 extends over 15 amino acids. V was shortened by 2 bases and J by 0 bases, with 11 bases between the two germline ends. The CDR3 coding sequence is TGTGCCAGCAGTTACGGTACAGGGAGCTCCTACGAGCAGTACTTC. Translation: CASSYGTGSSYEQYF.

This clone was seen at least ten times. The rearrangement links TRBV4-3 to TRBJ1-4, with 9 bases lining up with TRBD1. The CDR3 is made up of 16 amino acids. Germline V gene lookup returns CDR1 LGHNA and CDR2 YSLEER. Germline trimming cut 1 base from V and 7 bases from J; bases unmatched to any gene: 7. Here the CDR3 reads CASSQATGGGSEKLFF. In DNA form, the CDR3 reads TGCGCCAGCAGCCAAGCTACAGGGGGCGGGAGTGAAAAACTGTTTTTT.

The V gene is TRBV4-1, the J gene TRBJ1-6, with D maybe TRBD1 (5 bases). Germline CDR1 reads MGHRA; CDR2 reads YSYEKL. The CDR3 has 15 residues. V was trimmed by 4 bases and J by 10 bases, leaving 17 bases between them. CDR3 protein: CASSPLSGLGSPLHF. DNA of the CDR3: TGCGCCAGCAGCCCCCTGTCAGGGCTTGGCTCACCCCTCCACTTT.

This sequence joins TRBV3-1 (or the pseudogene TRBV3-2) and TRBJ2-4, with TRBD2 matching over 9 bases. V gave up 4 bases and J gave up 1 base; unmatched junction bases: 14. This CDR3 spans 19 amino acids. In germline, CDR1 is LGHDT, CDR2 YNNKEL (reference sequence). The CDR3 loop is CASSRFLGGGDLAKNIQYF. The CDR3 DNA sequence: TGTGCCAGCAGCCGGTTTCTGGGCGGGGGGGATCTGGCCAAAAACATTCAGTACTTC.

Concerning this clone: The same CDR3 can be traced to other DNA sequences in this sample. This chain uses TRBV15 with TRBJ2-7, with 8 bases that match TRBD1. The CDR3 loop spans 14 amino acids. CDR1 and CDR2 from the germline V gene are LNHNV and YYDKDF (reference sequence). V lost 0 bases to trimming and J lost 2 bases; unmatched junction nucleotides: 0. CDR3 in amino acids: CATSRDRGPYEQYF. In nucleotides, the CDR3 is TGTGCCACCAGCAGAGACAGGGGGCCCTACGAGCAGTACTTC.